This TCR beta chain is from a study of vaccination effects on CD4 cells after COVID-19. The assay was immunoSEQ multiplex PCR, and TCRdb's table has in-frame clones only and misses some. The sample shows 14,000 or so clones, about 80% of them seen only once. Using viral peptide pools, the ViraFEST assay grew out antigen-specific CD4+ T cells prior to sequencing. Culture proceeded for 10 days, and CD4+ T cells were then isolated. The CDR3 contains 14 residues. Germline values: CDR1 MNHEY, CDR2 SMNVEV (reference sequence). The trim removed 8 bases at V and 0 bases at J, leaving 5 bases unmatched. A word on this clone: The antigen is undetermined.

The chain recombines TRBV27 with TRBJ2-7; 9 nucleotides align to TRBD2. The source of this sequence is a human donor who received a COVID-19 vaccine. Sample: CD4+ T cells from PBMCs cultured with HCoV-229E spike peptides, taken before COVID-19 vaccination. Here the CDR3 DNA reads TGTGCCAGCCAGGGAGCGGGGGGCTCCTACGAGCAGTACTTC. Its translation is CASQGAGGSYEQYF.